Each of the 21 T cell receptor beta chains below was sequenced from the same sample in a study. One entry per CDR3 protein results from TCRdb running MiXCR on the reads. The sample has over 950 distinct CDR3 sequences; less than 45% are singletons. Sequenced: CD8+ T cells (not recorded whether cultured). All receptors come from a male donor.

Comments on this clonotype: A much more abundant neighbour one base away suggests this may be a read error. The V gene is TRBV19, the J gene TRBJ2-1; TRBD2 matches 7 bases. Unmatched junction bases numbered 5, after V lost 4 bases and J lost 8 bases. This CDR3 spans 13 amino acids. Germline-derived CDR1 and CDR2 are LNHDA and SQIVND (reference sequence). CDR3 coding DNA: TGTGCCAGTAGTACCCTAGCGGTCGATGAGCAGTTCTTC. Translation gives CASSTLAVDEQFF. Using reference TRBV19 and TRBJ2-1 for the parts outside the CDR3, the full variable domain is DGGITQSPKYLFRKEGQNVTLSCEQNLNHDAMYWYRQDPGQGLRLIYYSQIVNDFQKGDIAEGYSVSREKKESFPLTVTSAQKNPTAFYLCASSTLAVDEQFFGPGTRLTVL.

Notes on this clonotype: A much larger clonotype is one base distant, so this may be a read error. V usage is TRBV19 and J usage is TRBJ1-3, with D uncertain. Looked up from germline, CDR1 is LNHDA and CDR2 is SQIVND (reference sequence). The CDR3 is 15 residues long. CDR3 residues: CASSTHLGSGDTIYF. CDR3 DNA: TGTGCCAGTAGTACCCACTTGGGCTCTGGAGACACCATATATTTT. The complete variable domain, with remaining parts taken from reference TRBV19 and TRBJ1-3, reads DGGITQSPKYLFRKEGQNVTLSCEQNLNHDAMYWYRQDPGQGLRLIYYSQIVNDFQKGDIAEGYSVSREKKESFPLTVTSAQKNPTAFYLCASSTHLGSGDTIYFGEGSWLTVV.

This clonotype counts as medium-sized. The rearrangement uses TRBV6-5 and TRBJ1-5; D perhaps matches TRBD1 (6 bases). Germline loops: CDR1 MNHEY, CDR2 SVGAGI. There are 14 residues in the CDR3. V was trimmed by 6 bases and J by 2 bases, leaving 11 bases between them. The DNA for the CDR3 is TGTGCCAGCAGCACAGGGTCGGGCAATCAGCCCCAGCATTTT. Translation gives CASSTGSGNQPQHF.

Worth noting for this clonotype: This may stem from a read error, because a much larger clone lies one nucleotide away. CDR3 coding DNA: TGTACCAGTAGTATGTATAGCGTCAATGAGCAGTTCTTC. It yields the protein CTSSMYSVNEQFF. This chain links TRBV19 with TRBJ2-1; perhaps TRBD2 as D (5 bases). This CDR3 has 13 residues. CDR1 and CDR2 from the germline V gene are LNHDA and SQIVND (reference sequence). Supplemented by reference TRBV19 and TRBJ2-1, the full variable domain reads DGGITQSPKYLFRKEGQNVTLSCEQNLNHDAMYWYRQDPGQGLRLIYYSQIVNDFQKGDIAEGYSVSREKKESFPLTVTSAQKNPTAFYLCTSSMYSVNEQFFGPGTRLTVL.

The chain carries TRBV6-6 and TRBJ2-1; 16 positions agree with TRBD2. Losses at the gene ends were 4 bases for V and 8 bases for J; bases not matched to a gene: 2. Germline V CDR1 and CDR2: MNHNY, SVGAGI (reference sequence). The CDR3 sequence is 15 residues long. The CDR3 DNA reads TGTGCCAGCAGTTCAGGGACTAGCGGGGGGGATGAGCAGTTCTTC. As protein: CASSSGTSGGDEQFF.

The chain recombines TRBV19 with TRBJ1-3; D gene unclear. The CDR3 loop spans 14 amino acids. Germline values: CDR1 LNHDA, CDR2 SQIVND (reference sequence). V was shortened by 7 bases and J by 0 bases, with 10 bases between the two germline ends. The CDR3 bases are TGTGCCAGTACCATTATGGGCTCTGGAAACACCATATATTTT. Translated, it gives CASTIMGSGNTIYF.

In the case of this clonotype: One junction end disagrees with the germline gene, perhaps due to a read error. The chain is built from TRBV19 and TRBJ2-7; D is undetermined. There are 13 residues in the CDR3. Germline V CDR1 and CDR2: LNHDA, SQIVND (reference sequence). CDR3 bases: TGTGCCAGTGGTATCAGGAGCCCCTATGAGCAGTACTTC. Amino acid sequence: CASGIRSPYEQYF.

About this clonotype itself: The junction and the germline gene differ at one end; a read error may be behind it. This chain connects TRBV19 to TRBJ1-2, with TRBD1 as a possible D gene (6 bases). Germline V CDR1 and CDR2: LNHDA, SQIVND (reference sequence). There are 13 residues in the CDR3. CDR3 in DNA: TGTGCCAGTAGTTGGACAGTTAACTATGGTTACGCCTTC. This sequence encodes CASSWTVNYGYAF. The whole variable domain, filled in from reference TRBV19 and TRBJ1-2, reads DGGITQSPKYLFRKEGQNVTLSCEQNLNHDAMYWYRQDPGQGLRLIYYSQIVNDFQKGDIAEGYSVSREKKESFPLTVTSAQKNPTAFYLCASSWTVNYGYAFGSGTRLTVV.

This clonotype counts as medium-sized. The CDR3 spells CASSIFGGEQLFF. As DNA, the CDR3 is TGTGCCAGTAGTATTTTTGGGGGCGAGCAACTGTTTTTT. The V gene is TRBV19, the J gene TRBJ1-4; TRBD1 might be the D (6 bases). Germline V gives CDR1 LNHDA, CDR2 SQIVND (reference sequence). V was clipped by 3 bases and J by 12 bases, with 14 bases between them. This CDR3 spans 13 amino acids. Full variable domain (outside the CDR3, taken from reference TRBV19 and TRBJ1-4): DGGITQSPKYLFRKEGQNVTLSCEQNLNHDAMYWYRQDPGQGLRLIYYSQIVNDFQKGDIAEGYSVSREKKESFPLTVTSAQKNPTAFYLCASSIFGGEQLFFGSGTQLSVL.

Points on this clonotype: Possible read error: a much larger clone is one base away. This chain links TRBV19 with TRBJ1-5; maybe TRBD1 (6 bases). The germline CDR1 and CDR2 sequences are LNHDA and SQIVND (reference sequence). CDR3 length equals 14 residues. The CDR3 loop is CASSIFGGPKPRHF. CDR3 bases: TGTGCCAGTAGTATCTTCGGGGGCCCCAAGCCCCGGCATTTT. The entire variable domain, with the rest obtained from reference TRBV19 and TRBJ1-5, is as follows: DGGITQSPKYLFRKEGQNVTLSCEQNLNHDAMYWYRQDPGQGLRLIYYSQIVNDFQKGDIAEGYSVSREKKESFPLTVTSAQKNPTAFYLCASSIFGGPKPRHFGDGTRLSIL.

With respect to this clonotype: The junction differs from germline at one of its ends, possibly a read error. The CDR3 coding sequence is TGCGCCGGCAGTCAAACAGGTCCCACCGGGGAGCTGTTTTTT. This sequence encodes CAGSQTGPTGELFF. The rearrangement links TRBV4-1 to TRBJ2-2, with a possible D match to TRBD1 (5 bases). The CDR3 covers 14 residues. Germline CDR1 is MGHRA and CDR2 is YSYEKL.

For this clonotype: Just one base apart from a much larger clone, this may be a read error. The rearrangement joins TRBV20-1 to TRBJ2-1, with 7 bases that match TRBD2. This CDR3 is built from 13 residues. CDR1 is DFQATT and CDR2 is SNEGSKA in the germline V gene (reference sequence). CDR3 DNA sequence: TGCGGTGCTCGCGGGACTAATAACAATGAGCAGTTCTTC. Encoded protein: CGARGTNNNEQFF.

This clonotype was picked up many times. This rearrangement joins TRBV19 to TRBJ1-1; D gene unclear. Trimming pared 4 bases from V and 6 bases from J, leaving 12 bases between. This CDR3 has 13 amino acids. In germline, CDR1 is LNHDA, CDR2 SQIVND (reference sequence). For the CDR3, the DNA is TGTGCCAGTAGTACCCATCATGGGGCTGAAGCTTTCTTT. Translating it yields CASSTHHGAEAFF.

This clonotype has a count of ten or more. The rearrangement uses TRBV19 and TRBJ2-5; D is uncertain. Germline CDR1 is LNHDA and CDR2 is SQIVND (reference sequence). V was trimmed by 4 bases and J by 4 bases, leaving 7 bases between them. This CDR3 has 12 residues. The CDR3 nucleotides read TGTGCCAGTAGTAGATCGGGAGAGACCCAGTACTTC. It encodes CASSRSGETQYF.

Points on this clonotype: This may be a read error: a much more frequent sequence differs by one nucleotide. The V gene is TRBV19, the J gene TRBJ1-2; D possibly corresponds to TRBD1 (6 bases). V was shortened by 3 bases and J by 9 bases, with 11 bases between the two germline ends. This CDR3 is 12 amino acids long. Germline V gene lookup returns CDR1 LNHDA and CDR2 SQIVND (reference sequence). CDR3 in amino acids: CASSMGAYSYTF. CDR3 coding DNA: TGTGCCAGTAGTATGGGGGCGTATAGCTACACCTTC.

On this clonotype: Germline and junction disagree at one end, which may indicate a read error. The chain uses TRBV19 and TRBJ2-2; possibly TRBD2 for D (5 bases). This CDR3 is built from 13 residues. Germline loops: CDR1 LNHDA, CDR2 SQIVND (reference sequence). CDR3 sequence reads: CANSIRSSGELLF. Written as DNA, the CDR3 is TGTGCCAATAGTATTCGTAGTTCCGGGGAGCTGCTTTTT. The full variable domain, completed using reference TRBV19 and TRBJ2-2, is DGGITQSPKYLFRKEGQNVTLSCEQNLNHDAMYWYRQDPGQGLRLIYYSQIVNDFQKGDIAEGYSVSREKKESFPLTVTSAQKNPTAFYLCANSIRSSGELLFGEGSRLTVL.

As to this clonotype: A read error may explain this, as a much larger clone is one base away. The chain employs TRBV11-2 and TRBJ2-5; unclear D gene. Germline-derived CDR1 and CDR2 are SGHAT and FQNNGV. The CDR3 has 12 amino acids. The DNA of the CDR3 is TGTGCCAACAGCTTATTCAGCGAGACCCAGTACTTC. Translation: CANSLFSETQYF.

In the case of this clonotype: The junction differs from germline at one of its ends, possibly a read error. The chain uses TRBV9 and TRBJ2-2, with D unclear. The germline V gene has CDR1 SGDLS and CDR2 YYNGEE. CDR3 length: 12 amino acids. The CDR3 reads CANSVRRGELFF. CDR3 nucleotide sequence: TGTGCCAACAGCGTAAGGCGCGGGGAGCTGTTTTTT.

About this clonotype itself: A much larger clone is a single base away; this may be a read error. This chain links TRBV20-1 with TRBJ2-1; the match to TRBD2 covers 7 bases. Germline CDR1 reads DFQATT; CDR2 reads SNEGSKA (reference sequence). There are 13 residues in the CDR3. The CDR3 DNA follows: TGCAGTGCTCGCGGGACTAATAACAATGAGCAGCTCTTC. It yields the protein CSARGTNNNEQLF.

This sequence joins TRBV7-6 and TRBJ2-3; TRBD1 matches 10 bases. The trim removed 8 bases at V and 6 bases at J, leaving 14 bases unmatched. Germline loops: CDR1 SGHVS, CDR2 FNYEAQ. This CDR3 has 16 amino acids. CDR3: CASGPTGTGAWDTQYF. In nucleotides, the CDR3 is TGTGCCAGCGGCCCGACCGGGACAGGGGCCTGGGATACGCAGTATTTT.

This clonotype appeared many times. V gene TRBV27 combines with J gene TRBJ2-7; no firm D call. V was pared by 2 bases and J by 2 bases, with 10 bases between. CDR3 length: 14 residues. Looked up from germline, CDR1 is MNHEY and CDR2 is SMNVEV (reference sequence). The CDR3 sequence is CASSLDTEAYEQYF. For the CDR3, the DNA is TGTGCCAGCAGTTTAGATACAGAGGCCTACGAGCAGTACTTC.